The 28 T cell receptor beta chains given below trace back to one sample, sequenced in a study of blood T cell repertoires in COVID-19. The method was immunoSEQ multiplex PCR; TCRdb's version includes in-frame clones alone and lacks a portion of them. The data show 120,000 to 150,000 clones, with about 84% seen just once and roughly 13% held by the top ten. The sample was peripheral blood. These receptors all stem from a man in his fifties or sixties with active or convalescent COVID-19.

The chain joins TRBV29-1 to TRBJ2-3; TRBD2 matches 13 bases. The V gene end was trimmed by 6 bases and the J gene end by 3 bases; junction bases not matched to a gene: 3. Germline CDR1 is SQVTM and CDR2 is ANQGSEA. There are 14 residues in the CDR3. This CDR3 is CSVVTSGRTDTQYF. Here the CDR3 DNA reads TGCAGCGTCGTGACTAGCGGGAGGACAGATACGCAGTATTTT.

The rearrangement joins TRBV6-6 to TRBJ2-7, with 9 bases that match TRBD1. The CDR3 is 15 amino acids. Trimming at V came to 4 bases and at J to 4 bases, leaving 8 bases not matched to a gene. CDR1 and CDR2 (germline): MNHNY, SVGAGI (reference sequence). CDR3 sequence: CASSSSSTGGYEQYF. CDR3 DNA sequence: TGTGCCAGCAGTTCTTCATCGACAGGGGGGTACGAGCAGTACTTC.

The V gene is TRBV4-2, the J gene TRBJ2-1, with 7 bases aligning to TRBD2. The length of the CDR3 is 17 residues. Looked up from germline, CDR1 is LGHNA and CDR2 is YNFKEQ. After removal of 3 bases from V and 4 bases from J, the junction contained 12 bases not matched to a gene. Here the CDR3 DNA reads TGTGCCAGCAGCCAGACTCGAGGATCGCGGGAGTACAATGAGCAGTTCTTC. This codes for CASSQTRGSREYNEQFF.

This rearrangement joins TRBV10-1 to TRBJ1-2; a weak D match, TRBD1 (5 bases). Germline V gene data show CDR1 as WNHNN and CDR2 as SYGVQD (reference sequence). The CDR3 is 13 amino acids. Trimming cost V 3 bases and J 7 bases, with 12 bases left between them. CDR3 in DNA: TGCGCCAGCAGTGACAGGGTACAACCTGGCTACACCTTC. Its translation: CASSDRVQPGYTF.

In this sample, this clone turned up many times. The chain links TRBV20-1 to TRBJ2-5; no clear D gene. The germline gives CDR1 DFQATT, CDR2 SNEGSKA (reference sequence). This CDR3 has 11 residues. The CDR3 protein is CSAQDQETQYF. Written as DNA, the CDR3 is TGCAGCGCCCAGGACCAAGAGACCCAGTACTTC.

In this sample, this clone turned up a few times. The V call is TRBV29-1, the J call TRBJ2-3, with TRBD2 matching over 11 bases. Germline V gene data show CDR1 as SQVTM and CDR2 as ANQGSEA. The CDR3 contains 13 residues. V dropped 7 bases and J dropped 12; count of bases not matched to a gene: 12. CDR3 protein: CSALAGGPSHQYF. CDR3 in DNA: TGCAGCGCGCTAGCGGGAGGACCCTCTCACCAGTATTTT.

This chain joins TRBV7-2 and TRBJ1-3; the D gene is possibly TRBD1 (6 bases). V lost 5 bases, J lost 2 bases, and 10 bases lay in between. The CDR3 runs 14 residues. Germline CDR1 SGHTA, CDR2 FQGNSA. This CDR3 is CASSPGQAGNTIYF. The CDR3 nucleotides are TGTGCCAGCAGCCCGGGACAAGCTGGAAACACCATATATTTT. The whole variable domain, filled in from reference TRBV7-2 and TRBJ1-3, reads GAGVSQSPSNKVTEKGKDVELRCDPISGHTALYWYRQSLGQGLEFLIYFQGNSAPDKSGLPSDRFSAERTGGSVSTLTIQRTQQEDSAVYLCASSPGQAGNTIYFGEGSWLTVV.

The chain combines TRBV28 with TRBJ2-7, with a possible D match to TRBD2 (6 bases). Trimming left V 4 bases short and J 3 bases short, with 10 bases between. Germline V lookup: CDR1 MDHEN, CDR2 SYDVKM. The CDR3 is 13 amino acids. The CDR3 nucleotides are TGTGCCAGCAGTTGGGGGGAAGTCTACGAGCAGTACTTC. The encoded protein is CASSWGEVYEQYF.

The chain links TRBV6-5 to TRBJ2-3; 7 nucleotides agree with TRBD2. Per germline, CDR1 MNHEY and CDR2 SVGAGI. V shed 0 bases, J shed 6 bases, and the junction held 9 bases outside the gene matches. CDR3 length: 16 amino acids. The CDR3 DNA follows: TGTGCCAGCAGTTACTCTAGCGGGTCCAGAGTTGATACGCAGTATTTT. It encodes CASSYSSGSRVDTQYF.

The CDR3 loop reads CASRQGLVYGYTF. The CDR3 coding sequence is TGTGCCAGCAGACAGGGGCTGGTCTATGGCTACACCTTC. The chain recombines TRBV14 with TRBJ1-2, with 7 bases lining up with TRBD1. Germline trimming cut 6 bases from V and 4 bases from J; bases unmatched to any gene: 5. Germline V gene lookup returns CDR1 SGHDN and CDR2 FVKESK. The CDR3 consists of 13 residues.

This clone was picked up one time. The chain recombines TRBV19 with TRBJ2-7, with D perhaps TRBD2 (6 bases). Germline V gene sequence: CDR1 LNHDA, CDR2 SQIVND (reference sequence). The CDR3 sequence is 14 residues long. V lost 5 bases to trimming and J lost 3 bases, with 14 bases between them. The CDR3 nucleotides read TGTGCCAGTAGTTCGCCGGGGGACGGCTACGAGCAGTACTTC. Translating gives CASSSPGDGYEQYF.

A few counts support this clone. V and J are TRBV12-3 or TRBV12-4 and TRBJ2-1; D ambiguous. The CDR3 runs 11 residues. V was trimmed by 5 bases and J by 14 bases, leaving 13 bases between them. CDR3 protein: CASSLSSEEFF. The CDR3 DNA reads as TGTGCCAGCAGTCTCAGTTCAGAGGAGTTCTTC.

The J gene is TRBJ2-1, the V gene TRBV10-3, with D perhaps matching TRBD1 (8 bases). CDR1 and CDR2 (germline): ENHRY, SYGVKD. Deletions cut 6 bases from V and 9 bases from J, with 21 bases between. The CDR3 spans 15 residues. Here the CDR3 reads CAIRQGEGVLSEQFF. CDR3 coding DNA: TGTGCCATCAGACAGGGGGAGGGGGTTTTAAGTGAGCAGTTCTTC.

The V gene is TRBV6-5, the J gene TRBJ1-6; D not certain. CDR3 length: 13 amino acids. Germline loops: CDR1 MNHEY, CDR2 SVGAGI. Trimming shortened V by 10 bases and J by 8 bases, and 15 bases separated the two germline ends. CDR3 sequence (DNA): TGTGCCATCCGTCCCGCCGGTGATTCACCCCTCCACTTT. It encodes CAIRPAGDSPLHF.

V usage is TRBV7-9 and J usage is TRBJ2-3; TRBD1 aligns across 11 bases. The length of the CDR3 is 15 residues. Unmatched junction bases numbered 4, after V lost 5 bases and J lost 3 bases. Germline V gives CDR1 SEHNR, CDR2 FQNEAQ (reference sequence). The CDR3 sequence is CASSQGTGGTDTQYF. CDR3 DNA sequence: TGTGCCAGCAGCCAGGGGACAGGGGGAACAGATACGCAGTATTTT.

The rearrangement links TRBV29-1 to TRBJ1-5, with D perhaps TRBD1 (5 bases). Deletions cut 5 bases from V and 1 base from J, with 9 bases between. Germline-derived CDR1 and CDR2 are SQVTM and ANQGSEA. CDR3 length equals 13 residues. CDR3 residues: CSVLPGSNQPQHF. CDR3 coding DNA: TGCAGCGTTCTCCCAGGGAGCAATCAGCCCCAGCATTTT.

This chain connects TRBV2 to TRBJ1-6, with 10 bases matching TRBD1. The CDR3 consists of 13 residues. Unmatched junction bases numbered 8, after V lost 11 bases and J lost 10 bases. Germline V gene lookup returns CDR1 SNHLY and CDR2 FYNNEI. CDR3: CASQGQGVSPLHF. CDR3 DNA: TGTGCCTCCCAAGGACAGGGGGTCTCACCCCTCCACTTT.

The chain carries TRBV6-5 and TRBJ1-2, with 7 bases matching TRBD1. V shed 3 bases and J 8 bases; nucleotides not matched to a gene: 9. The CDR3 sequence is 14 residues long. Germline assignment: CDR1 MNHEY and CDR2 SVGAGI. CDR3 sequence reads: CASSYGQAPRGYTF. The CDR3, as DNA: TGTGCCAGCAGTTATGGACAGGCACCCAGGGGCTACACCTTC.

V usage is TRBV6-2 or TRBV6-3 and J usage is TRBJ1-5; TRBD1 matches 7 bases. Germline CDR1 is MNHEY and CDR2 is SVGEGT. The V segment lost 5 bases and the J segment 7 bases; nucleotides outside the gene matches: 5. The CDR3 is 13 amino acids. CDR3 sequence reads: CASSRGGGQPQHF. The CDR3 DNA reads TGTGCCAGCAGTCGAGGGGGCGGCCAGCCCCAGCATTTT.

The gene calls are TRBV27 and TRBJ2-7; 9 bases match TRBD1. Germline assignment: CDR1 MNHEY and CDR2 SMNVEV (reference sequence). J lost 0 bases, V lost 6 bases, and 12 bases had no gene match. There are 17 residues in the CDR3. The CDR3 DNA sequence: TGTGCCAGCAGCCGCAACTCCGGGACAGGGAGCTCCTACGAGCAGTACTTC. It encodes CASSRNSGTGSSYEQYF.

The chain joins TRBV7-6 to TRBJ1-1; D is unresolved. Germline CDR1 is SGHVS and CDR2 is FNYEAQ. The CDR3 extends over 15 amino acids. Trimming removed 4 bases from V and 0 bases from J, with 12 bases in between. The chain's CDR3 is CASSSPPGLNTEAFF. DNA of the CDR3: TGTGCCAGCAGCTCCCCCCCCGGGTTGAACACTGAAGCTTTCTTT.

The gene calls are TRBV12-3 or TRBV12-4 and TRBJ2-1; D not certain. V lost 6 bases and J 4 bases, leaving 4 bases between the germline ends. There are 11 residues in the CDR3. The CDR3 DNA is TGTGCCAGCAGCCGGTACAATGAGCAGTTCTTC. It codes for CASSRYNEQFF.

This rearrangement joins TRBV27 to TRBJ2-2; weak D call: TRBD2 (6 bases). The CDR3 runs to 18 residues. V lost 5 bases to trimming and J lost 2 bases, with 21 bases between them. The germline gives CDR1 MNHEY, CDR2 SMNVEV (reference sequence). CDR3 protein: CASSPPAGLAQNTGELFF. Here the CDR3 DNA reads TGTGCCAGCAGTCCCCCCGCGGGACTCGCGCAAAACACCGGGGAGCTGTTTTTT.

This chain links TRBV19 with TRBJ1-1; D perhaps matches TRBD1 (6 bases). Germline-derived CDR1 and CDR2 are LNHDA and SQIVND (reference sequence). The CDR3 spans 13 residues. V dropped 5 bases and J dropped 9 bases, with 16 bases sitting between them. CDR3 protein: CASSPTPQGQAFF. The CDR3, as DNA: TGTGCCAGTAGTCCAACACCGCAGGGGCAAGCTTTCTTT.

This chain links TRBV4-3 with TRBJ2-5; TRBD2 matches at 8 bases. The CDR3 loop spans 15 amino acids. CDR1 and CDR2 (germline): LGHNA, YSLEER. Trimming removed 1 base from V and 2 bases from J; junction bases left unmatched: 3. CDR3 DNA: TGCGCCAGCAGCCAAGGAACTAGCGGACAAGAGACCCAGTACTTC. Protein: CASSQGTSGQETQYF.

The CDR3 loop is CASSSLRRGENTGELFF. CDR3 in DNA: TGTGCCAGCAGCTCCCTTAGGCGCGGGGAAAACACCGGGGAGCTGTTTTTT. This chain uses TRBV5-4 with TRBJ2-2; D may be TRBD2 (6 bases). Germline V lookup: CDR1 SGHNT, CDR2 YYREEE (reference sequence). This CDR3 region has 17 residues. V lost 3 bases and J 2 bases, leaving 17 bases between the germline ends.

The rearrangement joins TRBV5-1 to TRBJ2-2; D possibly corresponds to TRBD2 (6 bases). This CDR3 has 15 amino acids. V was cut by 5 bases and J by 1 base, with 12 bases left in between. Per the germline V gene, CDR1 is SGHRS and CDR2 is YFSETQ. The CDR3 coding sequence is TGCGCCAGCAGACCCGTGGGGGGGAACACCGGGGAGCTGTTTTTT. Protein sequence: CASRPVGGNTGELFF. Supplemented by reference TRBV5-1 and TRBJ2-2, the full variable domain reads KAGVTQTPRYLIKTRGQQVTLSCSPISGHRSVSWYQQTPGQGLQFLFEYFSETQRNKGNFPGRFSGRQFSNSRSEMNVSTLELGDSALYLCASRPVGGNTGELFFGEGSRLTVL.

The chain combines TRBV2 with TRBJ1-5, with TRBD1 as a possible D gene (5 bases). V was trimmed by 3 bases and J by 2 bases, leaving 8 bases between them. This CDR3 comprises 14 residues. The V gene's germline CDR1 is SNHLY and CDR2 FYNNEI. The CDR3, as DNA: TGTGCCAGCAGTGAGACAGCAGGCAATCAGCCCCAGCATTTT. Its protein product is CASSETAGNQPQHF.